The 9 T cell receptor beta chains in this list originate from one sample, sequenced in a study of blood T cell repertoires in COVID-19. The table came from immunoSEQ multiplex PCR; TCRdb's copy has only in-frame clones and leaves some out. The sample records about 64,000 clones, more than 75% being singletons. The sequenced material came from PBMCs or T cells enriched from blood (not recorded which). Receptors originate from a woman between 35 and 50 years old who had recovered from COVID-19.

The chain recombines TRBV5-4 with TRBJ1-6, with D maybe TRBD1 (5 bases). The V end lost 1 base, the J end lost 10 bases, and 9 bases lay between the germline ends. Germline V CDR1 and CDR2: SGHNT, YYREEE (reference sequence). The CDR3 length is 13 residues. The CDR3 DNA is TGTGCCAGCAGCTTGACAGGCAGCTCACCCCTCCACTTT. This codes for CASSLTGSSPLHF. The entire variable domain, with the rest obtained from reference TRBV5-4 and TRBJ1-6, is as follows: ETGVTQSPTHLIKTRGQQVTLRCSSQSGHNTVSWYQQALGQGPQFIFQYYREEENGRGNFPPRFSGLQFPNYSSELNVNALELDDSALYLCASSLTGSSPLHFGNGTRLTVT.

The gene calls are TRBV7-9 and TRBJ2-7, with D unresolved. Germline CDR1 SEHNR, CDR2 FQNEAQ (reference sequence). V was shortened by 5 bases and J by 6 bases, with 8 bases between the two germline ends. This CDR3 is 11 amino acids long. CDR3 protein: CASSQAGEQYF. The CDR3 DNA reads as TGTGCCAGCAGCCAAGCCGGCGAGCAGTACTTC.

CDR3 residues: CASSPQTTGIDTQYF. The CDR3 DNA follows: TGTGCCAGCAGTCCCCAAACCACAGGGATCGATACGCAGTATTTT. The gene calls are TRBV6-2 or TRBV6-3 and TRBJ2-3; the D gene is possibly TRBD1 (6 bases). V was clipped by 5 bases and J by 6 bases, with 18 bases between them. CDR1 and CDR2 from the germline V gene are MNHEY and SVGEGT. This CDR3 contains 15 residues.

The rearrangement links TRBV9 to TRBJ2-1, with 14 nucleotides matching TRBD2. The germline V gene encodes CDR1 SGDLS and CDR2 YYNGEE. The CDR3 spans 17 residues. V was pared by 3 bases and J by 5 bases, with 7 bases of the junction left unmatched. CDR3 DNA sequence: TGTGCCAGCAGCGGCGCGGGGACTAGCGGGGGCAACAATGAGCAGTTCTTC. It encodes CASSGAGTSGGNNEQFF.

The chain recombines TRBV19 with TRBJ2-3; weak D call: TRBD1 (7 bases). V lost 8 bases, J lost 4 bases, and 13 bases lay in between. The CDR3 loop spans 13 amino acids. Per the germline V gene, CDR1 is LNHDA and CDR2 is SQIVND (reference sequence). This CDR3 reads CASGGGAADTQYF. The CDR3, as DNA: TGTGCCAGTGGAGGGGGCGCAGCAGATACGCAGTATTTT.

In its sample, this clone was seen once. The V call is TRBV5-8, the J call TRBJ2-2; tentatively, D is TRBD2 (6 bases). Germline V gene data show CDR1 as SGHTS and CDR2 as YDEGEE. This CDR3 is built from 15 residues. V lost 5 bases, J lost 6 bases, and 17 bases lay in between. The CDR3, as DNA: TGTGCCAGCAGTTTCCTCAGACCGGGGGCCGGGGAGCTGTTTTTT. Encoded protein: CASSFLRPGAGELFF.

The CDR3 protein is CASSGTGGAGYGYTF. CDR3 in DNA: TGTGCCAGCAGCGGGACAGGGGGCGCAGGGTATGGCTACACCTTC. The chain carries TRBV5-4 and TRBJ1-2, with 12 bases lining up with TRBD1. Germline CDR1 SGHNT, CDR2 YYREEE (reference sequence). V trimming: 4 bases; J trimming: 5 bases; junction bases outside the gene matches: 6. There are 15 residues in the CDR3.

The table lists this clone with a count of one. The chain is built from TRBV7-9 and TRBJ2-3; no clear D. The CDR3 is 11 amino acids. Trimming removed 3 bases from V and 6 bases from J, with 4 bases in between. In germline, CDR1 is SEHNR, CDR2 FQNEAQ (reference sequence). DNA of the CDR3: TGTGCCAGCAGCTTTGCGGATACGCAGTATTTT. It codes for CASSFADTQYF.

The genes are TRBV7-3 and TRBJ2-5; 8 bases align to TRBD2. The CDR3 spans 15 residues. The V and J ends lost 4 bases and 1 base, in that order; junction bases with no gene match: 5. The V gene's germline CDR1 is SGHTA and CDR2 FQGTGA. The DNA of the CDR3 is TGTGCCAGCAGCTATAGCGGGGATGGCCAAGAGACCCAGTACTTC. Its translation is CASSYSGDGQETQYF.